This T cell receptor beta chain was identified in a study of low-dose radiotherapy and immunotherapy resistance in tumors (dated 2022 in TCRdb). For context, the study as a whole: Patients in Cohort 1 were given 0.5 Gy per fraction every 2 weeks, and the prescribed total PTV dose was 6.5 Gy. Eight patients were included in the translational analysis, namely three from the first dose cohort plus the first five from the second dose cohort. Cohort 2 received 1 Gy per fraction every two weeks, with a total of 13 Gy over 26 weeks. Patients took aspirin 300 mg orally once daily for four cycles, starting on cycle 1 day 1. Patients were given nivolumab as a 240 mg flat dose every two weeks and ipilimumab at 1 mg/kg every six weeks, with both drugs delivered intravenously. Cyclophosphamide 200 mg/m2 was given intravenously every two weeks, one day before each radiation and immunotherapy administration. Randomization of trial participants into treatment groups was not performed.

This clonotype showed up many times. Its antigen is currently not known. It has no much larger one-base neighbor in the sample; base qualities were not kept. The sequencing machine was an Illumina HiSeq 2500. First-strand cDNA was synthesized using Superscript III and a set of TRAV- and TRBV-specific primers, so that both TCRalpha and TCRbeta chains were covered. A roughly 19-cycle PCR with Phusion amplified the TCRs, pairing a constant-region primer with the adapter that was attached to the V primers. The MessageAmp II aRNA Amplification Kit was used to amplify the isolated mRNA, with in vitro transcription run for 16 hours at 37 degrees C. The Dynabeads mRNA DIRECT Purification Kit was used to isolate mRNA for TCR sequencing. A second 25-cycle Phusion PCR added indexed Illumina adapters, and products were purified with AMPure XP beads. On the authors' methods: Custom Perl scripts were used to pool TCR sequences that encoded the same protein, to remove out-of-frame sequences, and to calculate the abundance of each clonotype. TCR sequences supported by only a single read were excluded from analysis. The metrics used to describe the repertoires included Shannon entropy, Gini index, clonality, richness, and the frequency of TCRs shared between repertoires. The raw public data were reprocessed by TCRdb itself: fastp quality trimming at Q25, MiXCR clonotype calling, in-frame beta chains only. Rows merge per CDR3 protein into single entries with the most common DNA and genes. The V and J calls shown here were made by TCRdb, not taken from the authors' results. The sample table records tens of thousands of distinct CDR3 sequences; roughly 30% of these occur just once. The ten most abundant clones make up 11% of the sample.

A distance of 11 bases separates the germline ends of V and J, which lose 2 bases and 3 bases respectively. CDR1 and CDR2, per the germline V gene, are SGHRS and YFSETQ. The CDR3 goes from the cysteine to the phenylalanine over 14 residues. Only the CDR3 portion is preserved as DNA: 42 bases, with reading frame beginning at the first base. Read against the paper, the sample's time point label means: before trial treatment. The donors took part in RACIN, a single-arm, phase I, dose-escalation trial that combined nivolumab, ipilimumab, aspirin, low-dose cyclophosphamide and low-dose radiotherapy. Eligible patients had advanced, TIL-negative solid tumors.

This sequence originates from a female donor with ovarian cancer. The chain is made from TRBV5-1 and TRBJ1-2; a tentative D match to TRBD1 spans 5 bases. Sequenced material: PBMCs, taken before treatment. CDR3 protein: CASSFLTTDYGYTF. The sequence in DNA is TGCGCCAGCAGCTTTCTGACGACAGACTATGGCTACACCTTC.